Each of the 25 T cell receptor beta chains below was sequenced from the same sample in a study of shared clonotypes between healthy human individuals (TCRdb year 2020). The library relied on the immunoSEQ multiplex PCR assay. TCRdb retrieved this table from immuneACCESS and kept in-frame rearrangements only. Not all clones are present; in checked studies, unresolved V genes account for under half, and no reason is known for the remainder. Here the sample has some 1.1 million clones; roughly 80% occur a single time. The ten largest clones add up to approximately 0.95% of the sample. Input material: memory CD4+ T cells from PBMCs. The cell subset or site label of this sample denotes: CD45RA-negative fraction. These TCRs come from a man between 18 and 29 years old in good health. Some clones in this sample may be carry-over from other donors' samples.

This clone was detected only once. One end of the junction fails to match germline, which may point to a read error. The chain uses TRBV5-1 and TRBJ1-4; TRBD1 is a possible D gene (5 bases). CDR1 and CDR2 (germline): SGHRS, YFSETQ. This CDR3 comprises 14 residues. In nucleotides, the CDR3 is TGTGCCAGCAGCTTGGCCTATCCTCAGGGTAAACTGTTTTTT. It translates to CASSLAYPQGKLFF. Full variable domain (outside the CDR3, taken from reference TRBV5-1 and TRBJ1-4): KAGVTQTPRYLIKTRGQQVTLSCSPISGHRSVSWYQQTPGQGLQFLFEYFSETQRNKGNFPGRFSGRQFSNSRSEMNVSTLELGDSALYLCASSLAYPQGKLFFGSGTQLSVL.

This clone was counted only a few times. The chain links TRBV7-2 to TRBJ1-5; D call uncertain. From germline, CDR1 is SGHTA and CDR2 FQGNSA. This CDR3 has 12 residues. Trimming shortened V by 1 base and J by 13 bases, and 11 bases separated the two germline ends. CDR3 sequence: CASSLVGRRQHF. In DNA, the CDR3 is TGTGCCAGCAGCTTAGTCGGCCGAAGACAGCATTTT.

The CDR3 DNA is TGCGCCAGCAGCTTGGCCGGGCAGGGGCACACTGAAGCTTTCTTT. Its translation is CASSLAGQGHTEAFF. The rearrangement uses TRBV5-1 and TRBJ1-1; weak D call: TRBD1 (6 bases). V lost 0 bases, J lost 3 bases, and 12 bases lay in between. Germline-derived CDR1 and CDR2 are SGHRS and YFSETQ. The length of the CDR3 is 15 residues.

This clone was seen only a few times. The CDR3 sequence is CASRFGQADEKLFF. The CDR3 coding sequence is TGTGCCAGCAGGTTCGGGCAGGCGGATGAAAAACTGTTTTTT. V is TRBV7-5 and J is TRBJ1-4. TRBV7-5 constitutes a pseudogene. CDR3 length equals 14 residues.

This rearrangement joins TRBV28 to TRBJ2-2; perhaps D is TRBD1 or TRBD2 (6 bases each). V gave up 7 bases and J gave up 3 bases, with 9 bases separating them. The CDR3 is 13 amino acids. Germline V lookup: CDR1 MDHEN, CDR2 SYDVKM. The CDR3 sequence is CASNREDTGELFF. In DNA form, the CDR3 reads TGTGCCAGCAACAGGGAGGACACCGGGGAGCTGTTTTTT.

V gene TRBV2 combines with J gene TRBJ1-2; no reliable D call. Deletions cut 4 bases from V and 6 bases from J, with 27 bases between. Germline-derived CDR1 and CDR2 are SNHLY and FYNNEI. The CDR3 sequence is 18 residues long. CDR3 in amino acids: CASSGIQDRVPPSHGYTF. The CDR3 nucleotides are TGTGCCAGCAGTGGAATACAAGACCGGGTCCCTCCGTCCCATGGCTACACCTTC.

This clone was detected ten times or more. The chain recombines TRBV7-9 with TRBJ2-2; D gene ambiguous. The V gene lost 5 bases and the J gene lost 5 bases, with 12 bases spanning the gap. This CDR3 is built from 14 residues. The germline V gene encodes CDR1 SEHNR and CDR2 FQNEAQ (reference sequence). The CDR3 DNA follows: TGTGCCAGCAGCCATCCCCCCCTAACCGGGGAGCTGTTTTTT. This encodes CASSHPPLTGELFF. Full variable domain (missing parts from reference TRBV7-9 and TRBJ2-2): DTGVSQNPRHKITKRGQNVTFRCDPISEHNRLYWYRQTLGQGPEFLTYFQNEAQLEKSRLLSDRFSAERPKGSFSTLEIQRTEQGDSAMYLCASSHPPLTGELFFGEGSRLTVL.

The chain carries TRBV7-2 and TRBJ2-7; no definite D call. Germline V gene sequence: CDR1 SGHTA, CDR2 FQGNSA. The V gene lost 5 bases and the J gene lost 3 bases, with 14 bases spanning the gap. This CDR3 contains 14 residues. As DNA, the CDR3 is TGTGCCAGCAGCCCAAGAACTCAGGTCTACGAGCAGTACTTC. Protein: CASSPRTQVYEQYF. The full variable domain, its missing parts supplied by reference TRBV7-2 and TRBJ2-7, is GAGVSQSPSNKVTEKGKDVELRCDPISGHTALYWYRQSLGQGLEFLIYFQGNSAPDKSGLPSDRFSAERTGGSVSTLTIQRTQQEDSAVYLCASSPRTQVYEQYFGPGTRLTVT.

As concerns this clone: Mismatch with germline at one junction end may stem from a read error. J is TRBJ1-3 and V is TRBV18, with D tentatively TRBD1 (5 bases). Germline V gene data show CDR1 as KGHSH and CDR2 as LQKENI. This CDR3 spans 16 amino acids. This CDR3 reads CASSPLDTGRGNTIYF. In DNA form, the CDR3 reads TGTGCCAGCTCGCCACTAGACACAGGCCGCGGAAACACCATATATTTT.

The rearrangement links TRBV11-2 to TRBJ1-4; D is possibly TRBD1 (5 bases). The CDR3 has 14 amino acids. Germline CDR1 reads SGHAT; CDR2 reads FQNNGV. V lost 2 bases, J lost 7 bases, and 11 bases lay in between. For the CDR3, the DNA is TGTGCCAGCAGCTTAAGCGGGGCTACTGAAAAACTGTTTTTT. Its protein product is CASSLSGATEKLFF. Variable domain in full (rest from reference TRBV11-2 and TRBJ1-4): EAGVAQSPRYKIIEKRQSVAFWCNPISGHATLYWYQQILGQGPKLLIQFQNNGVVDDSQLPKDRFSAERLKGVDSTLKIQPAKLEDSAVYLCASSLSGATEKLFFGSGTQLSVL.

This clone appeared a few times. The rearrangement links TRBV4-1 to TRBJ2-3, with 9 bases lining up with TRBD2. This CDR3 region has 17 residues. The trim removed 0 bases at V and 0 bases at J, leaving 4 bases unmatched. Germline loops: CDR1 MGHRA, CDR2 YSYEKL. The CDR3 region is CASSQELAGFSTDTQYF. For the CDR3, the DNA is TGCGCCAGCAGCCAAGAGCTAGCGGGATTTAGCACAGATACGCAGTATTTT.

The CDR3 loop reads CASLQGASGDTQYF. The CDR3 DNA sequence: TGCGCCAGTCTACAGGGTGCAAGTGGAGATACGCAGTATTTT. J is TRBJ2-3 and V is TRBV5-1; TRBD1 might be the D (6 bases). Deletions cut 8 bases from V and 5 bases from J, with 18 bases between. The CDR3 spans 14 residues. CDR1 SGHRS and CDR2 YFSETQ come from the germline V gene.

Turning to this clone: A much bigger clone sits one base away, suggesting this may be a read error. The same CDR3 also results from other DNA sequences found in this sample. This sequence joins TRBV6-5 and TRBJ1-2; a possible D gene is TRBD1 (5 bases). V lost 9 bases to trimming and J lost 8 bases, with 16 bases between them. This CDR3 has 12 amino acids. Germline CDR1 reads MNHEY; CDR2 reads SVGAGI. The CDR3 nucleotides are TGTGCCAGTGCTACAGGCGTTGGGGGCTACACCTTC. Its translation: CASATGVGGYTF.

V and J are TRBV7-6 and TRBJ2-7; possible D gene TRBD2, 6 bases. V was shortened by 5 bases and J by 0 bases, with 14 bases between the two germline ends. The germline V gene has CDR1 SGHVS and CDR2 FNYEAQ. CDR3 length equals 15 residues. Here the CDR3 reads CASSLGTSSSYEQYF. CDR3 coding DNA: TGTGCCAGCAGCCTCGGGACTTCTAGCTCCTACGAGCAGTACTTC. Full variable domain (missing parts from reference TRBV7-6 and TRBJ2-7): GAGVSQSPRYKVTKRGQDVALRCDPISGHVSLYWYRQALGQGPEFLTYFNYEAQQDKSGLPNDRFSAERPEGSISTLTIQRTEQRDSAMYRCASSLGTSSSYEQYFGPGTRLTVT.

The J gene is TRBJ2-1, the V gene TRBV5-1, with 9 nucleotides matching TRBD1. The CDR3 sequence is 15 residues long. J lost 7 bases, V lost 3 bases, and 8 bases had no gene match. Germline-derived CDR1 and CDR2 are SGHRS and YFSETQ. The CDR3 sequence is CASSSGPGQGNEQFF. In nucleotides, the CDR3 is TGCGCCAGCAGCTCGGGTCCGGGACAGGGTAATGAGCAGTTCTTC.

The count of this clone is one. The gene calls are TRBV6-5 and TRBJ2-5; 8 bases are a match to TRBD1. This CDR3 contains 15 residues. Germline trimming cut 6 bases from V and 5 bases from J; bases unmatched to any gene: 11. Germline CDR1 reads MNHEY; CDR2 reads SVGAGI. CDR3 in amino acids: CASSSGQGGLETQYF. The CDR3 coding sequence is TGTGCCAGCAGCTCCGGACAGGGAGGTTTGGAGACCCAGTACTTC.

This chain uses TRBV5-6 with TRBJ2-3; TRBD2 matches 14 bases. The CDR3 extends over 17 amino acids. In germline, CDR1 is SGHDT, CDR2 YYEEEE. J lost 0 bases, V lost 4 bases, and 4 bases had no gene match. CDR3 nucleotides: TGTGCCAGCAGCCGGGGACTAGCGGGAGCTAGCACAGATACGCAGTATTTT. This translates into CASSRGLAGASTDTQYF.

The sample holds a few counts of this clone. The chain carries TRBV7-8 and TRBJ1-4, with D possibly matching TRBD1 (6 bases). The CDR3 loop spans 14 amino acids. Looked up from germline, CDR1 is SGHVS and CDR2 is FQNEAQ. Trimming took 1 base from V and 5 from J, leaving 8 bases between them. Written as DNA, the CDR3 is TGTGCCAGCAGCTTAGGGAGGGGGAATGAAAAACTGTTTTTT. Protein product: CASSLGRGNEKLFF.

The rearrangement uses TRBV11-2 and TRBJ2-1, with D maybe TRBD2 (5 bases). Trimming removed 2 bases at V and 7 bases at J, with 15 bases between. The CDR3 extends over 15 amino acids. Germline V lookup: CDR1 SGHAT, CDR2 FQNNGV. The CDR3 loop reads CASSLYPEGLNEQFF. The CDR3 nucleotides read TGTGCCAGCAGCTTATATCCCGAGGGATTAAATGAGCAGTTCTTC.

This clone turned up a few times. V and J are TRBV28 and TRBJ1-2, with D tentatively TRBD1 (5 bases). V was trimmed by 4 bases and J by 6 bases, leaving 9 bases between them. This CDR3 is 12 amino acids long. The V gene's germline CDR1 is MDHEN and CDR2 SYDVKM. CDR3: CASSSRVNGYTF. DNA for the CDR3: TGTGCCAGCAGTTCCAGGGTAAATGGCTACACCTTC.

The chain combines TRBV5-1 with TRBJ1-4; TRBD1 might be the D (5 bases). Per germline, CDR1 SGHRS and CDR2 YFSETQ. V shed 4 bases and J shed 3 bases, with 16 bases lying between them. The CDR3 extends over 16 amino acids. For the CDR3, the DNA is TGCGCCAGCAGCCCCCAAACGGGCAGGGCTAATGAAAAACTGTTTTTT. It encodes CASSPQTGRANEKLFF.

The chain employs TRBV27 and TRBJ1-4, with D tentatively TRBD1 (5 bases). Per the germline V gene, CDR1 is MNHEY and CDR2 is SMNVEV (reference sequence). The CDR3 sequence is 14 residues long. Trimming pared 3 bases from V and 5 bases from J, leaving 10 bases between. The CDR3 sequence is CASSLAWGNEKLFF. The CDR3 DNA sequence: TGTGCCAGCAGTTTGGCGTGGGGGAATGAAAAACTGTTTTTT.

The V and J genes are TRBV19 and TRBJ1-5; D is possibly TRBD1 (5 bases). The germline V and J ends were trimmed by 4 bases and 5 bases, with 9 bases remaining between them. From germline, CDR1 is LNHDA and CDR2 SQIVND (reference sequence). The CDR3 has 13 amino acids. CDR3 coding DNA: TGTGCCAGTAGTAGAGGGACCTATCAGCCCCAGCATTTT. Protein: CASSRGTYQPQHF.

This clone has a single count. The chain couples TRBV30 to TRBJ1-3, with unresolved D. Trimming shortened V by 3 bases and J by 0 bases, and 9 bases separated the two germline ends. The CDR3 is made up of 14 amino acids. Germline CDR1 GTSNPN, CDR2 SVGIG (reference sequence). DNA of the CDR3: TGTGCCTGGAGCGGGCAGATCTCTGGAAACACCATATATTTT. Its translation: CAWSGQISGNTIYF.

The chain combines TRBV6-4 with TRBJ1-4; D may be TRBD1 (5 bases). CDR1 MRHNA and CDR2 SNTAGT come from the germline V gene. Trimming removed 0 bases at V and 4 bases at J, with 21 bases between. The CDR3 is made up of 19 amino acids. DNA for the CDR3: TGTGCCAGCAGTGACTCGGACACATTAAGGACATTGTTTAATGAAAAACTGTTTTTT. Translated: CASSDSDTLRTLFNEKLFF.